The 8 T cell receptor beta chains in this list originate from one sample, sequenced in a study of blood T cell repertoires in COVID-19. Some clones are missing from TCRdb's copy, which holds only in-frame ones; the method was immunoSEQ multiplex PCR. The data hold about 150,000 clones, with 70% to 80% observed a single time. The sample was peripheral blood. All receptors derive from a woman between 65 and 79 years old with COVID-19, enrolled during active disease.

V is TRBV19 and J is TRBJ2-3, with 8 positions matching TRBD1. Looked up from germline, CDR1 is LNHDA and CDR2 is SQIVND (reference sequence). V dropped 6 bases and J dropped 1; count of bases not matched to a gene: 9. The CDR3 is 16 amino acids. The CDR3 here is CASRARTGGGTDTQYF. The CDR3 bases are TGTGCCAGTAGGGCCAGAACAGGGGGAGGCACAGATACGCAGTATTTT.

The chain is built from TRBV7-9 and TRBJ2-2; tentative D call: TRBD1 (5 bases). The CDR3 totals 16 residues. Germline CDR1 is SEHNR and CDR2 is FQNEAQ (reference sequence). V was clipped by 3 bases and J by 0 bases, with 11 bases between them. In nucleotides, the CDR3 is TGTGCCAGCAGCTTTCACAGGCCGTCGAACACCGGGGAGCTGTTTTTT. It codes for CASSFHRPSNTGELFF.

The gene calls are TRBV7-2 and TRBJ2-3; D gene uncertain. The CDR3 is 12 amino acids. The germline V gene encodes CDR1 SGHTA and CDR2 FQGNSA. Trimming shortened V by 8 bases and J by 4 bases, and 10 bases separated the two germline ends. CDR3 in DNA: TGTGCCAGCCGTCGTATCTCAGATACGCAGTATTTT. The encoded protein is CASRRISDTQYF.

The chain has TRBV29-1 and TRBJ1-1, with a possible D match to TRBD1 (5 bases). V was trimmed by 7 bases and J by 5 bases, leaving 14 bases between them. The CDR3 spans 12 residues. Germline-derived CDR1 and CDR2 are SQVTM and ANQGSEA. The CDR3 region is CSGGYQGTEAFF. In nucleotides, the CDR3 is TGCAGCGGGGGGTATCAGGGTACTGAAGCTTTCTTT.

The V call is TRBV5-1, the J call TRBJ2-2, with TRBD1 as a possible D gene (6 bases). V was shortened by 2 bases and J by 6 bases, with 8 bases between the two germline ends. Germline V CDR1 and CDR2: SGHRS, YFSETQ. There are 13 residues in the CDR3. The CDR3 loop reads CASSLQGPGELFF. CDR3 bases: TGCGCCAGCAGCTTACAGGGACCCGGGGAGCTGTTTTTT.

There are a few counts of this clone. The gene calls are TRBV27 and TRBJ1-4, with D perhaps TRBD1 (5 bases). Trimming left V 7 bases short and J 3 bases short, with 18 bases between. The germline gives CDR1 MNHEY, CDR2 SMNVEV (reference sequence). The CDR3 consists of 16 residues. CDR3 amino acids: CASISGEAHANEKLFF. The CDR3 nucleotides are TGTGCCAGCATCTCGGGGGAGGCCCACGCTAATGAAAAACTGTTTTTT.

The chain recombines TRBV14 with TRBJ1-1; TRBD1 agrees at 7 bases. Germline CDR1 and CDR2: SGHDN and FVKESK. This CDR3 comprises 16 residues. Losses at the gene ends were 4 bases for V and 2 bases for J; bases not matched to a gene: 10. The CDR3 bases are TGTGCCAGCAGCCTTCTCCGGAACAGGGGAAACACTGAAGCTTTCTTT. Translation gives CASSLLRNRGNTEAFF.

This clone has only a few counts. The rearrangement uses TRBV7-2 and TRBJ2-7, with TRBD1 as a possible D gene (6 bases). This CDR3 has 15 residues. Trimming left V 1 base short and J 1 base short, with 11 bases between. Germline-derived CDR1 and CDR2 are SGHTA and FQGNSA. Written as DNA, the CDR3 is TGTGCCAGCAGCTTAGTGGGGGCCTTGTCCTACGAGCAGTACTTC. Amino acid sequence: CASSLVGALSYEQYF. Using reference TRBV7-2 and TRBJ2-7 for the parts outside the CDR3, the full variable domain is GAGVSQSPSNKVTEKGKDVELRCDPISGHTALYWYRQSLGQGLEFLIYFQGNSAPDKSGLPSDRFSAERTGGSVSTLTIQRTQQEDSAVYLCASSLVGALSYEQYFGPGTRLTVT.